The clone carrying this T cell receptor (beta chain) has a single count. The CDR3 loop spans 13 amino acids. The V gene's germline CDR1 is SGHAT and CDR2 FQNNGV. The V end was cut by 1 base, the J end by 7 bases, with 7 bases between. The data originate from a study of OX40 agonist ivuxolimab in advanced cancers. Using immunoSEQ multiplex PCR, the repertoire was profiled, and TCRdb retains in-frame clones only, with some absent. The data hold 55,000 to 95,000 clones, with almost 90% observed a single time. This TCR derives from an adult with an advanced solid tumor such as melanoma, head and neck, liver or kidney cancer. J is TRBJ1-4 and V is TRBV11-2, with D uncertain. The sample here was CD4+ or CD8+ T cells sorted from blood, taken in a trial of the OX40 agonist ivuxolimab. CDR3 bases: TGTGCCAGCAGCTTAGGGAATGTTGAAAAACTGTTTTTT. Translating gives CASSLGNVEKLFF.